This passage covers 30 T cell receptor beta chains from one sample sequenced in a study of T cell repertoires in cytomegalovirus infection. Using its own MiXCR run on the reads, TCRdb lists one record per CDR3 protein. The sample shows 250,000 to 300,000 distinct CDR3 sequences, over 15% of them seen only once. Sequencing input: CD8+ T cells from PBMCs. The receptors were gathered from a human donor in good health (CMV status not recorded). Some clones in this sample may be carry-over from other donors' samples.

This chain connects TRBV4-1 to TRBJ2-2; D is unresolved. The V end lost 0 bases, the J end lost 4 bases, and 18 bases lay between the germline ends. The CDR3 has 18 amino acids. From germline, CDR1 is MGHRA and CDR2 YSYEKL. CDR3 residues: CASSQETSGFGITGELFF. CDR3 sequence (DNA): TGCGCCAGCAGCCAAGAGACCTCCGGGTTTGGGATCACCGGGGAGCTGTTTTTT.

This clonotype was picked up a small number of times. The rearrangement uses TRBV19 and TRBJ2-7; D might be TRBD1 (6 bases). CDR3 size: 15 residues. The germline V and J ends were trimmed by 3 bases and 7 bases, with 19 bases remaining between them. Germline values: CDR1 LNHDA, CDR2 SQIVND (reference sequence). CDR3 nucleotides: TGTGCCAGTAGTATTAGGACGGATTTTCAGGGGGAGCAGTACTTC. Its translation: CASSIRTDFQGEQYF. The variable domain in full, completed from reference TRBV19 and TRBJ2-7, reads DGGITQSPKYLFRKEGQNVTLSCEQNLNHDAMYWYRQDPGQGLRLIYYSQIVNDFQKGDIAEGYSVSREKKESFPLTVTSAQKNPTAFYLCASSIRTDFQGEQYFGPGTRLTVT.

The chain employs TRBV6-6 and TRBJ2-3; 10 bases fit TRBD2. Germline CDR1 MNHNY, CDR2 SVGAGI (reference sequence). V trimming: 10 bases; J trimming: 3 bases; junction bases outside the gene matches: 13. The CDR3 runs to 16 residues. The CDR3 DNA reads as TGTGCCACCTACAACCCAGCGGGGGGGCCGACAGATACGCAGTATTTT. Protein sequence: CATYNPAGGPTDTQYF.

This clonotype was seen repeatedly, ten times or more. The chain employs TRBV2 and TRBJ1-2; TRBD1 is a possible D gene (5 bases). The CDR3 totals 14 residues. V was clipped by 6 bases and J by 5 bases, with 16 bases between them. CDR1 is SNHLY, CDR2 FYNNEI, per germline. Written as DNA, the CDR3 is TGTGCCAGCAGGGACACCGGGACCGAGTATGGCTACACCTTC. Its protein product is CASRDTGTEYGYTF.

This clonotype has a count of ten or more. The chain carries TRBV28 and TRBJ2-7; D is tentatively TRBD1 or TRBD2 (5 bases each). V was cut by 4 bases and J by 2 bases, with 12 bases left in between. The length of the CDR3 is 14 residues. Germline values: CDR1 MDHEN, CDR2 SYDVKM. The CDR3 coding sequence is TGTGCCAGCAGTTCGGGACCGATGACCTACGAGCAGTACTTC. Translated, it gives CASSSGPMTYEQYF.

The CDR3 DNA reads TGTGCCAGCAGTATCAAGGTAACCACAGATACGCAGTATTTT. It specifies CASSIKVTTDTQYF. V gene TRBV6-1 combines with J gene TRBJ2-3; D remains ambiguous. V was trimmed by 5 bases and J by 2 bases, leaving 11 bases between them. CDR3 length: 14 amino acids. Per germline, CDR1 MNHNS and CDR2 SASEGT.

In its sample, this clonotype was seen a few times. J is TRBJ1-3 and V is TRBV20-1, with D tentatively TRBD1 (5 bases). The germline V gene has CDR1 DFQATT and CDR2 SNEGSKA (reference sequence). The CDR3 contains 14 residues. Trimming removed 6 bases at V and 0 bases at J, with 12 bases between. The CDR3, as DNA: TGCAGTGCAGCTGACAGAACCTCTGGAAACACCATATATTTT. Its translation: CSAADRTSGNTIYF.

This chain links TRBV28 with TRBJ2-7, with TRBD1 as a possible D gene (6 bases). This CDR3 region has 15 residues. The germline V gene has CDR1 MDHEN and CDR2 SYDVKM. V shed 2 bases and J shed 0 bases, with 11 bases lying between them. CDR3 protein: CASSLRTESSYEQYF. The CDR3 bases are TGTGCCAGCAGTTTAAGGACAGAGTCCTCCTACGAGCAGTACTTC. Complete variable domain (other parts from reference TRBV28 and TRBJ2-7): DVKVTQSSRYLVKRTGEKVFLECVQDMDHENMFWYRQDPGLGLRLIYFSYDVKMKEKGDIPEGYSVSREKKERFSLILESASTNQTSMYLCASSLRTESSYEQYFGPGTRLTVT.

The V call is TRBV29-1, the J call TRBJ2-3; 11 nucleotides line up with TRBD1. Germline V CDR1 and CDR2: SQVTM, ANQGSEA. This CDR3 comprises 15 residues. Trimming at V came to 4 bases and at J to 4 bases, leaving 7 bases not matched to a gene. This chain's CDR3 is CSVGGQGARSDTQYF. For the CDR3, the DNA is TGCAGCGTTGGCGGACAGGGGGCAAGGTCAGATACGCAGTATTTT.

The rearrangement joins TRBV10-2 to TRBJ2-3, with 7 bases identical to TRBD1. This CDR3 contains 15 residues. The germline V gene encodes CDR1 WSHSY and CDR2 SAAADI. The V segment lost 0 bases and the J segment 4 bases; nucleotides outside the gene matches: 4. This chain's CDR3 is CASSESGQGADTQYF. DNA for the CDR3: TGCGCCAGCAGTGAGTCTGGGCAGGGGGCAGATACGCAGTATTTT.

This clonotype turned up a few times. The V gene is TRBV6-2 or TRBV6-3, the J gene TRBJ2-7; unclear D gene. V shed 0 bases and J shed 3 bases, with 6 bases lying between them. Germline loops: CDR1 MNHEY, CDR2 SVGEGT. The CDR3 has 13 amino acids. The CDR3 here is CASSYSSVYEQYF. As DNA, the CDR3 is TGTGCCAGCAGTTACTCTTCCGTCTACGAGCAGTACTTC.

This clonotype was seen ten or more times. V is TRBV6-1 and J is TRBJ1-4; 7 bases fit TRBD1. Germline values: CDR1 MNHNS, CDR2 SASEGT. CDR3 size: 12 residues. With V trimmed by 6 bases and J by 16 bases, 11 bases remained unmatched. Written as DNA, the CDR3 is TGTGCCAGCAGCCCCGACAGGGAGTTTTGGTTTTTT. The encoded protein is CASSPDREFWFF.

In this sample, this clonotype turned up a few times. The chain employs TRBV6-2 or TRBV6-3 and TRBJ2-5, with 10 bases fitting TRBD2. V was clipped by 4 bases and J by 2 bases; unmatched bases: 13. The CDR3 loop spans 18 amino acids. Looked up from germline, CDR1 is MNHEY and CDR2 is SVGEGT. The CDR3 DNA is TGTGCCAGCAGTTCCCATGTAGCGGGGGGTACCATACAAGAGACCCAGTACTTC. Translating gives CASSSHVAGGTIQETQYF.

This clonotype was detected ten times or more. Here the CDR3 DNA reads TGTGCCAGCAGTCGCAGGGTGATCAGAGGTGGCTACACCTTC. Translated: CASSRRVIRGGYTF. This rearrangement joins TRBV7-2 to TRBJ1-2; tentative D call: TRBD1 (5 bases). The germline V gene has CDR1 SGHTA and CDR2 FQGNSA. The CDR3 length is 14 residues. Deletions cut 6 bases from V and 7 bases from J, with 18 bases between.

The V call is TRBV20-1, the J call TRBJ2-4; D perhaps matches TRBD2 (6 bases). Per germline, CDR1 DFQATT and CDR2 SNEGSKA (reference sequence). This CDR3 has 13 amino acids. Trimming left V 3 bases short and J 9 bases short, with 15 bases between. The CDR3 protein is CSARGTGSSIQYF. The CDR3, as DNA: TGCAGTGCTAGGGGGACCGGGAGTAGCATTCAGTACTTC.

This clonotype was recorded at least ten times. The chain is built from TRBV12-3 or TRBV12-4 and TRBJ2-2; the D is unclear. V lost 1 base, J lost 1 base, and 4 bases lay in between. This CDR3 contains 14 residues. The CDR3 loop reads CASSLVGNTGELFF. The CDR3 nucleotides read TGTGCCAGCAGTTTAGTTGGGAACACCGGGGAGCTGTTTTTT.

In its sample, this clonotype was seen many times. The V gene is TRBV7-6, the J gene TRBJ1-4, with unresolved D. The CDR3 spans 14 residues. The germline V gene encodes CDR1 SGHVS and CDR2 FNYEAQ. V was trimmed by 1 base and J by 6 bases, leaving 9 bases between them. CDR3 sequence reads: CASSLGHGDEKLFF. The CDR3 DNA reads TGTGCCAGCAGCTTAGGACACGGGGATGAAAAACTGTTTTTT. Using reference TRBV7-6 and TRBJ1-4 for the parts outside the CDR3, the full variable domain is GAGVSQSPRYKVTKRGQDVALRCDPISGHVSLYWYRQALGQGPEFLTYFNYEAQQDKSGLPNDRFSAERPEGSISTLTIQRTEQRDSAMYRCASSLGHGDEKLFFGSGTQLSVL.

V is TRBV19 and J is TRBJ1-1; maybe TRBD1 (6 bases). Trimming left V 3 bases short and J 8 bases short, with 19 bases between. CDR3 length: 15 residues. Per the germline V gene, CDR1 is LNHDA and CDR2 is SQIVND (reference sequence). The CDR3 coding sequence is TGTGCCAGTAGTATTTATATCTTCGCCGGGACAGAAGCTTTCTTT. This gives the protein CASSIYIFAGTEAFF.

The chain couples TRBV4-1 to TRBJ2-7; D remains unclear. The CDR3 consists of 16 residues. Between the trimmed V and J ends, which lost 1 base and 5 bases, there was a span of 18 bases. CDR1 is MGHRA and CDR2 is YSYEKL in the germline V gene. The CDR3 sequence is CASSQATGPASDEQYF. The DNA for the CDR3 is TGCGCCAGCAGCCAAGCCACGGGCCCTGCCAGCGACGAGCAGTACTTC.

This clonotype was picked up a small number of times. The chain uses TRBV9 and TRBJ2-3, with TRBD2 matching over 7 bases. The CDR3 contains 16 residues. The ends lost 1 base at V and 3 bases at J; junction bases unmatched: 8. Germline V lookup: CDR1 SGDLS, CDR2 YYNGEE. DNA of the CDR3: TGTGCCAGCAGCGTAAAGGCGGGAGAGATGACAGATACGCAGTATTTT. This sequence encodes CASSVKAGEMTDTQYF.

Comment on this clonotype: Because the CDR3's place on the DNA is in doubt, the DNA is left out and the CDR3 is given as listed by TCRdb. This chain links TRBV7-6 with TRBJ1-6; the table's D call, TRBD1, was not checked against the DNA. Germline CDR1 reads SGHVS; CDR2 reads FNYEAQ. The CDR3 numbers 15 amino acids, ends counted. The CDR3: CASSPVGQGANSPHF.

The V gene is TRBV28, the J gene TRBJ2-5; 7 bases fit TRBD2. Trimming removed 7 bases from V and 1 base from J; junction bases left unmatched: 9. The CDR3 runs 15 residues. CDR1 and CDR2 (germline): MDHEN, SYDVKM. The CDR3 protein is CASTGLADIQETQYF. The CDR3 DNA sequence: TGTGCCAGCACGGGGCTAGCGGACATCCAAGAGACCCAGTACTTC.

The chain employs TRBV5-1 and TRBJ2-5, with 8 nucleotides matching TRBD2. V trimming: 0 bases; J trimming: 5 bases; junction bases outside the gene matches: 12. Germline V gives CDR1 SGHRS, CDR2 YFSETQ. The CDR3 spans 17 residues. The CDR3 DNA sequence: TGCGCCAGCAGCTTGGGTTTAGCGGGGAATCCGGAGGAGACCCAGTACTTC. It is translated as CASSLGLAGNPEETQYF.

This clonotype was seen repeatedly, ten times or more. This chain connects TRBV7-9 to TRBJ1-1; D not certain. Deletions cut 8 bases from V and 1 base from J, with 8 bases between. The CDR3 loop spans 12 amino acids. The germline V gene encodes CDR1 SEHNR and CDR2 FQNEAQ (reference sequence). CDR3 in DNA: TGTGCCAGCCTTGGGCCGAACACTGAAGCTTTCTTT. Amino acids: CASLGPNTEAFF.

Only a few counts were recorded for this clonotype. The chain has TRBV28 and TRBJ2-1; perhaps TRBD1 as D (6 bases). CDR1 is MDHEN, CDR2 SYDVKM, per germline. CDR3 size: 18 residues. Trimming took off 7 bases at V and 0 bases at J, with 22 bases between the two ends. The CDR3: CASKGEIRRQTSYNEQFF. The CDR3, as DNA: TGTGCCAGCAAGGGGGAGATCAGGCGTCAAACCTCCTACAATGAGCAGTTCTTC.

Only a few counts were recorded for this clonotype. This chain joins TRBV28 and TRBJ2-5, with 8 positions matching TRBD1. This CDR3 has 14 amino acids. The germline V gene has CDR1 MDHEN and CDR2 SYDVKM. V lost 10 bases and J lost 5; bases outside the gene matches: 12. CDR3 DNA: TGTGCCACTAAGCCGGACAGGGTGATGGAGACCCAGTACTTC. This translates into CATKPDRVMETQYF.

This clonotype was seen at least ten times. The chain has TRBV29-1 and TRBJ2-1, with D perhaps TRBD2 (6 bases). The CDR3 consists of 13 residues. V lost 4 bases and J lost 3, with 10 bases in between. Germline assignment: CDR1 SQVTM and CDR2 ANQGSEA. CDR3: CSVVVRDYNEQFF. CDR3 nucleotides: TGCAGCGTTGTGGTGCGGGACTACAATGAGCAGTTCTTC.

This clonotype was found a few times. The chain is built from TRBV6-5 and TRBJ2-7; 9 bases are a match to TRBD1. From germline, CDR1 is MNHEY and CDR2 SVGAGI. The CDR3 runs 14 residues. The ends lost 6 bases at V and 5 bases at J; junction bases unmatched: 8. The CDR3 loop is CASRYNRGRDEQYF. In DNA form, the CDR3 reads TGTGCCAGCAGGTATAACAGGGGGCGCGACGAGCAGTACTTC.

This clonotype was observed at least ten times. The chain recombines TRBV6-1 with TRBJ2-1; D may be TRBD1 or TRBD2 (5 bases each). The CDR3 runs to 14 residues. The V gene's germline CDR1 is MNHNS and CDR2 SASEGT. Trimming shortened V by 5 bases and J by 4 bases, and 12 bases separated the two germline ends. The CDR3 region has the DNA TGTGCCAGCAGTTTGGGGACGGTTTACAATGAGCAGTTCTTC. It specifies CASSLGTVYNEQFF.

This clonotype has a count of ten or more. V and J are TRBV25-1 and TRBJ1-2; D is undetermined. The germline V gene has CDR1 MGHDK and CDR2 SYGVNS. This CDR3 is 10 amino acids long. V was clipped by 3 bases and J by 8 bases, with 4 bases between them. The CDR3 bases are TGTGCCAGCAGTGACGTGGGCTACACCTTC. Its translation is CASSDVGYTF.